The rows below give T cell receptor beta chains drawn from one sample of a study of control samples from healthy donors and cancer patients. The assay was immunoSEQ multiplex PCR, and TCRdb's table has in-frame clones only and misses some. Seen here are about 100,000 clones, about 90% observed once, and the top ten hold 15% to 20%. Sequencing was performed on blood. The receptors here all came from a woman aged 50 to 65 in good health. The CDR3 runs from the conserved cysteine through the conserved F or W. D genes are given only for firm matches.

CASRIVQGNSGNTIYF,TRBV2,.,TRBJ1-3
CASSSADRVSQTQYF,TRBV27,TRBD1,TRBJ2-5
CASSLMAPTNEQFF,TRBV5-6,.,TRBJ2-1
CASSQESSYEQYF,TRBV4-2,.,TRBJ2-7
CASSARINQPQHF,TRBV4-1,.,TRBJ1-5
CSATTAGELFF,TRBV20-1,.,TRBJ2-2
CAWIRNLPTAGYTF,TRBV30,.,TRBJ1-2
CASSLGGAQGYTF,TRBV5-1,.,TRBJ1-2
CASSLAQGPTEAFF,TRBV7-8,TRBD1,TRBJ1-1
CASSSLPHGSSYNEQFF,TRBV11-2,.,TRBJ2-1
CASSLIAGTNTGELFF,TRBV7-2,TRBD2,TRBJ2-2
CASSPWVSYSPLHF,TRBV14,.,TRBJ1-6
CAWSGGAGQPQHF,TRBV30,.,TRBJ1-5
CASSYHGGANTEAFF,TRBV6-5,.,TRBJ1-1
CASSLLGGTEAFF,TRBV4-3,.,TRBJ1-1
CASSPRLAETRENEQFF,TRBV6-2/TRBV6-3,.,TRBJ2-1
CASSFRVREKLFF,TRBV7-8,.,TRBJ1-4
CASSIDRQSPLHF,TRBV19,.,TRBJ1-6
CASSLSREGLNTEAFF,TRBV7-3,.,TRBJ1-1
CASHISRGLNTEAFF,TRBV19,.,TRBJ1-1
CASRRFGDYGYTF,TRBV19,.,TRBJ1-2
CASSVADDRETQYF,TRBV9,.,TRBJ2-5
CASSEAAGKNQPQHF,TRBV6-1,.,TRBJ1-5
CASSLNSGGTEAFF,TRBV7-2,.,TRBJ1-1
CASSEGRTNEKLFF,TRBV6-2/TRBV6-3,.,TRBJ1-4
CASSLAGRTDTQYF,TRBV5-4,.,TRBJ2-3
CASSGGEVGSPLHF,TRBV2,.,TRBJ1-6
CASSPIRLPEAFF,TRBV11-2,.,TRBJ1-1
CASTEAGTGIYGYTF,TRBV6-5,TRBD1,TRBJ1-2
CSAPRGNEQFF,TRBV20-1,.,TRBJ2-1